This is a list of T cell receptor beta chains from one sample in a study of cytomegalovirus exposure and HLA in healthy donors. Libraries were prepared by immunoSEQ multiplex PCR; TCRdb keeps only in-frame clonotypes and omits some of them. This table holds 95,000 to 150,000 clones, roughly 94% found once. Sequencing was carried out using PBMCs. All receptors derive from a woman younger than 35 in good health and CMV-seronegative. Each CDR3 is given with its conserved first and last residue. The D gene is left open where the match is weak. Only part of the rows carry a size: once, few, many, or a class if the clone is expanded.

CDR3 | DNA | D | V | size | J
CASSPQTAGGIEAFF | TGCGCCAGCAGCCCTCAAACGGCAGGGGGCATAGAAGCTTTCTTT | TRBD1 | TRBV10-1 | few | TRBJ1-1
CASSYSGGEQYF | TGTGCCAGCAGTTACTCGGGGGGCGAGCAGTACTTC | NA | TRBV6-6 | NA | TRBJ2-7
CASSYDSLYGYTF | TGTGCCAGCAGTTACGACAGCCTCTATGGCTACACCTTC | NA | TRBV6-6 | NA | TRBJ1-2
CASSVENSFNYGYTF | TGTGCCAGCAGCGTAGAAAACAGCTTCAACTATGGCTACACCTTC | NA | TRBV9 | NA | TRBJ1-2
CAWGRALYEQYF | TGTGCCTGGGGCAGGGCCCTCTACGAGCAGTACTTC | NA | TRBV30 | NA | TRBJ2-7
CASSSDRGYEQYF | TGCGCCAGCAGCTCCGACAGGGGCTACGAGCAGTACTTC | TRBD1 | TRBV5-1 | NA | TRBJ2-7
CASAEGESTDTQYF | TGCGCCAGCGCGGAAGGGGAATCCACAGATACGCAGTATTTT | NA | TRBV5-1 | NA | TRBJ2-3
CASSPGLAGVTEQYF | TGTGCCAGCAGTCCCGGACTAGCGGGAGTTACCGAGCAGTACTTC | TRBD2 | TRBV6-5 | NA | TRBJ2-7
CASSLARDYTF | TGTGCCAGCAGCTTAGCCAGGGACTACACCTTC | NA | TRBV7-2 | NA | TRBJ1-2
CAWSRVSGHTAGYTF | TGTGCCTGGAGTCGCGTCTCAGGACACACTGCTGGCTACACCTTC | NA | TRBV30 | NA | TRBJ1-2
CAWSLGGGPEQYF | TGTGCCTGGAGTCTTGGGGGAGGGCCCGAGCAGTACTTC | TRBD2 | TRBV30 | NA | TRBJ2-7
CASSYEIGLSYEQYF | TGTGCCAGCAGTTATGAGATAGGACTGTCGTACGAGCAGTACTTC | NA | TRBV6-5 | NA | TRBJ2-7
CASSQGGQGTGQYF | TGCGCCAGCAGCCAAGGGGGCCAGGGGACGGGACAGTACTTC | NA | TRBV4-1 | NA | TRBJ2-7
CAWTATNEKLFF | TGTGCCTGGACAGCAACTAATGAAAAACTGTTTTTT | NA | TRBV30 | NA | TRBJ1-4
CASSPVDRGLGHEQYF | TGTGCCAGCAGTCCGGTAGACAGGGGGCTCGGCCACGAGCAGTACTTC | TRBD1 | TRBV28 | NA | TRBJ2-7
CASSLSNRDRGLGLFF | TGTGCCAGCAGTTTATCGAATAGGGACAGGGGGCTGGGGTTGTTTTTT | TRBD1 | TRBV27 | NA | TRBJ2-2
CASSLRGQGANTGELFF | TGTGCCAGCAGTTTAAGGGGACAGGGGGCGAACACCGGGGAGCTGTTTTTT | TRBD1 | TRBV27 | NA | TRBJ2-2
CASSFTGVYNEQFF | TGTGCCAGCAGCTTTACAGGCGTCTACAATGAGCAGTTCTTC | NA | TRBV7-9 | NA | TRBJ2-1
CASSLGLAASYEQYF | TGTGCCAGCAGCTTAGGACTAGCGGCTAGCTACGAGCAGTACTTC | TRBD2 | TRBV11-1 | once | TRBJ2-7
CASSTQLAGYGNEQFF | TGCGCCAGCAGCACACAACTAGCGGGTTATGGCAATGAGCAGTTCTTC | TRBD2 | TRBV4-1 | NA | TRBJ2-1
CASSYQAPDTQYF | TGTGCCAGCAGCTATCAAGCCCCAGATACGCAGTATTTT | NA | TRBV7-2 | NA | TRBJ2-3
CASSLTVDNSPLHF | TGCGCCAGCAGCTTGACGGTTGATAATTCACCCCTCCACTTT | NA | TRBV5-1 | NA | TRBJ1-6
CASSAPDRGFYEQYF | TGTGCCAGCAGTGCTCCGGACAGGGGTTTTTACGAGCAGTACTTC | TRBD1 | TRBV2 | NA | TRBJ2-7
CAISAEETQYF | TGTGCCATCTCAGCGGAAGAGACCCAGTACTTC | NA | TRBV10-3 | NA | TRBJ2-5
CASSSGQVTGELFF | TGTGCCAGCAGCTCGGGACAGGTCACCGGGGAGCTGTTTTTT | TRBD1 | TRBV5-5 | NA | TRBJ2-2
CASSASGGAAGELFF | TGTGCCAGCAGCGCTAGCGGGGGGGCGGCCGGGGAGCTGTTTTTT | TRBD2 | TRBV9 | once | TRBJ2-2
CASSPWTSGGSSYNEQFF | TGCGCCAGCAGCCCCTGGACTAGCGGGGGGAGCTCCTACAATGAGCAGTTCTTC | TRBD2 | TRBV4-1 | once | TRBJ2-1
CASSLTTNTDTQYF | TGTGCCAGCAGCCTTACTACTAACACAGATACGCAGTATTTT | NA | TRBV27 | NA | TRBJ2-3